The T cell receptor (beta chain) described here comes from a study of blood T cell repertoires in COVID-19 (dated by TCRdb to 2018 to 2021). A note on the overall study: Samples covering the acute and convalescent phases of COVID-19 were provided by collaborators in the United States, Italy and Spain. The material from the prospective study consisted of cDNA or gDNA derived from T cells, B-cell-depleted T cells, or PBMCs. The dataset comprised deeply sampled blood TCRbeta repertoires from subjects exposed to, actively infected with, or recovered from COVID-19. The repertoires were made available in a free public database intended to serve as a resource for research on the immune response to SARS-CoV-2. The samples were drawn from two sources: the first 160 participants of the ongoing ImmuneRACE study, and over 950 subjects contributed by 6 global collaborators. Sample metadata almost always included a de-identified subject ID, COVID-19 status, age in years and sex. Where available, HLA class I and class II types were taken from metadata supplied by the sample provider and were not determined by assay-based typing.

Whole blood was collected in K2EDTA tubes by collaborating institutions according to the institutions' own protocols. Collaborator samples were shipped for TCRbeta analysis as frozen whole blood, isolated PBMCs, or DNA extracted from either sample type. Here is what the overall study found, with its caveats: Clinical and demographic metadata were provided uncurated, with the amount varying by source and participant.

From a lookup of the germline V gene, CDR1 and CDR2 are SQVTM and ANQGSEA. Relative to germline, V is 6 bases shorter and J is 11 bases shorter, with 13 bases between their ends. The CDR3 numbers 10 residues from cysteine through phenylalanine. The CDR3 DNA has 30 bases and is translated from base 1. This clone was seen just once. There is no known antigen for this receptor. No base-level quality is on record; no much larger clone is a single base apart. TCRbeta CDR3 regions were amplified from genomic DNA using the immunoSEQ Assay, a bias-controlled multiplex PCR. As for how the authors treated the data: The number of nucleated cells in each sample was estimated from the amplification of reference gene primers within the assay. To quantify the absolute abundance of each unique TCRbeta CDR3 rearrangement, sequence reads were collapsed and filtered. For each sample, productive Simpson clonality was calculated as the square root of Simpson's diversity index across productive rearrangements. TCRdb carries this immuneACCESS record with in-frame sequences only. Its versions omit some clonotypes, under half of them owing to an unresolved V gene in the studies checked, with the rest unexplained. For V, J and clone size, that table is used; D and trimming come from the DNA. The sample data list 70,000 to 90,000 clones, and roughly 80% of these were observed just once. The ten largest clones add up to around a sixth of the sample.

Recombination connected TRBV29-1 to TRBJ1-1; 6 matching bases give a weak D call of TRBD1. The sample comprised peripheral blood. This clonotype was sampled from a woman older than 75 with acute or convalescent COVID-19. At the DNA level, the sequence is TGCAGCGTGACACAGGGCTATGCTTTCTTT. This sequence encodes CSVTQGYAFF.